This T cell receptor beta chain was recovered during a study of blood T cell repertoires in COVID-19. Study overall: Donors in the United States, Italy and Spain gave samples during acute or convalescent COVID-19. From T cells, B-cell-depleted T cells, or PBMCs came the material, which was cDNA or gDNA.

Trimming shortened V by 6 bases and J by 6 bases, and 14 bases separated the two germline ends. Germline V lookup: CDR1 KGHSH, CDR2 LQKENI. The CDR3 contains 13 residues. Original analysis: Nucleated cell number was recorded as an estimate derived from reference gene primer amplification. Method: immunoSEQ multiplex PCR; TCRdb's copy keeps in-frame clones and lacks some. V and J calls and clone size are those listed in that table; D and trimming were worked out from the DNA. Of fewer than 55,000 clones listed, over 85% are singletons. The J gene is TRBJ1-2, the V gene TRBV18, with a weak D call TRBD1 (6 bases). The TCR comes from an elderly man with active or convalescent COVID-19. The sample consisted of peripheral blood. The DNA for the CDR3 is TGTGCCAGCTCCCGGCAAGGGGGTAATGGCTACACCTTC. Its translation: CASSRQGGNGYTF.